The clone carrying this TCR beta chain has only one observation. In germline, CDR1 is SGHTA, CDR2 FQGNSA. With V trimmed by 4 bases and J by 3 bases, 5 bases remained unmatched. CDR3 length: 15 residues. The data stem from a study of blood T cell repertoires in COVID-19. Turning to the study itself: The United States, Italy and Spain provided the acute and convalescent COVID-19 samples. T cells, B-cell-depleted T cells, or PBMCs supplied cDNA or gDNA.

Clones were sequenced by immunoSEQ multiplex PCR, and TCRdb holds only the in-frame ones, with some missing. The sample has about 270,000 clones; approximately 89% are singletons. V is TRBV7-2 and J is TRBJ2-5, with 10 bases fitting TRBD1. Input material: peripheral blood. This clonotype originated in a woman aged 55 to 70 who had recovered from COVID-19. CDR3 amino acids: CASSWRGQGKETQYF. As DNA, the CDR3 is TGTGCCAGCAGCTGGCGGGGACAGGGGAAAGAGACCCAGTACTTC.